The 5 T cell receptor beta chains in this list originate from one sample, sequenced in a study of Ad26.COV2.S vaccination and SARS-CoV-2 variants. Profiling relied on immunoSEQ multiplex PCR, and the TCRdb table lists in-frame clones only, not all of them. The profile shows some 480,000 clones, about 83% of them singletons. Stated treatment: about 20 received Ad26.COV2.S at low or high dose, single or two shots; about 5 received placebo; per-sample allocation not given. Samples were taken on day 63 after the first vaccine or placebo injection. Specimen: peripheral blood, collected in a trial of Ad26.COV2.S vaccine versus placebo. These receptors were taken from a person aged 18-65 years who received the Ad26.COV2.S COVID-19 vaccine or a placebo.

The CDR3, as DNA: TGTGCCAGCAGCCAATGGGGGGGGAGCTCCTACGAGCAGTACTTC. This translates into CASSQWGGSSYEQYF. The J gene is TRBJ2-7, the V gene TRBV3-1 (or the pseudogene TRBV3-2); TRBD2 matches at 7 bases. In germline, CDR1 is LGHDT, CDR2 YNNKEL (reference sequence). The junction had 4 bases not matched to a gene; V was cut back by 2 bases and J by 0 bases. The length of the CDR3 is 15 residues.

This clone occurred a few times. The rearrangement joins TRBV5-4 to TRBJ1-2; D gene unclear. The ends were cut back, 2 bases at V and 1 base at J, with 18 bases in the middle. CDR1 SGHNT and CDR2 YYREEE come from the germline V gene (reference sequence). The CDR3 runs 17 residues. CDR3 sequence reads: CASSFGSRRGFNYGYTF. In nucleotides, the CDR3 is TGTGCCAGCAGCTTTGGGTCAAGGCGGGGTTTTAACTATGGCTACACCTTC.

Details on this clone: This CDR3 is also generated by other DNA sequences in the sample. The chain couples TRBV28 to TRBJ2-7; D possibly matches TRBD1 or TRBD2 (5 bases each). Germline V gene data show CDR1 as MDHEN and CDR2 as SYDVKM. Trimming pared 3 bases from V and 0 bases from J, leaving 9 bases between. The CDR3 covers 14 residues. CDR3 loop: CASSLPGTSYEQYF. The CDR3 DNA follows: TGTGCCAGCAGTTTGCCCGGGACCTCCTACGAGCAGTACTTC.

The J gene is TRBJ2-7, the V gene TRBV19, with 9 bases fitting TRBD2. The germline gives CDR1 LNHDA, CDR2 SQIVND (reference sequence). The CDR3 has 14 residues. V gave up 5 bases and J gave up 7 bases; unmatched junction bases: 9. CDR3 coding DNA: TGTGCCAGTAGTCTAAAAGCGGGAGGTTATGAGCAGTACTTC. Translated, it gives CASSLKAGGYEQYF.

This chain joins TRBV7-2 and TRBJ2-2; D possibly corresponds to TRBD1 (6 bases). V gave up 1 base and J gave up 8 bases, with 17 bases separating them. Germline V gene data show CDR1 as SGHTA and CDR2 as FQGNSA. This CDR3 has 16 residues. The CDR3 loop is CASSLVGGRGEGELFF. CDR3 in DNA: TGTGCCAGCAGCTTAGTTGGGGGCCGTGGAGAAGGGGAGCTGTTTTTT. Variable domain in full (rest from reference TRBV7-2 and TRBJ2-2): GAGVSQSPSNKVTEKGKDVELRCDPISGHTALYWYRQSLGQGLEFLIYFQGNSAPDKSGLPSDRFSAERTGGSVSTLTIQRTQQEDSAVYLCASSLVGGRGEGELFFGEGSRLTVL.